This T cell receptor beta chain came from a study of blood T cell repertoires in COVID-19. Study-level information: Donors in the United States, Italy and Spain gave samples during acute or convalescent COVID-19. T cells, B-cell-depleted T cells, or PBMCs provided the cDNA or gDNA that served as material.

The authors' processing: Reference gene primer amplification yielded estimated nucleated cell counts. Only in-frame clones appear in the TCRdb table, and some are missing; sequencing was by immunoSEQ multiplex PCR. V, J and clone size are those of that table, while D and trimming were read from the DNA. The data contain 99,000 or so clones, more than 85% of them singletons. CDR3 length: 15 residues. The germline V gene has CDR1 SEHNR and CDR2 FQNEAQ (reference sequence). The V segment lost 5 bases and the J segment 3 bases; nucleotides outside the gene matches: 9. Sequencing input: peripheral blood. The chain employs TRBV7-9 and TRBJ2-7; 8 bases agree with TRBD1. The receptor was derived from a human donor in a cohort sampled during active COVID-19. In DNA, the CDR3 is TGTGCCAGCAGCCCCAGCGTCACAGGGGGCTACGAGCAGTACTTC. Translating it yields CASSPSVTGGYEQYF.